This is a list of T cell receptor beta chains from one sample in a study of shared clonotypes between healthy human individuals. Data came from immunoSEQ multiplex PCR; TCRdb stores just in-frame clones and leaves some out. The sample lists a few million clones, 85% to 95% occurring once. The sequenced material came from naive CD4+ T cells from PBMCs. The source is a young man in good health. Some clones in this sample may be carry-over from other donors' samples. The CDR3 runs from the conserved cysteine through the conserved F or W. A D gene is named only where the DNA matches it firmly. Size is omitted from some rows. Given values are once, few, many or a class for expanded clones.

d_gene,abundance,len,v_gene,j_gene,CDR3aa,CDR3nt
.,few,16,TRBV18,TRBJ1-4,CASSQGLLGANEKLFF,TGTGCCAGCTCACAGGGACTACTGGGGGCTAATGAAAAACTGTTTTTT
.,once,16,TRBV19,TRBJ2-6,CASSMLDTLGANVLTF,TGTGCCAGTAGTATGTTAGATACTCTGGGGGCCAACGTCCTGACTTTC
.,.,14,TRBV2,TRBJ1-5,CASRGWGVWQPQHF,TGTGCCAGCAGGGGCTGGGGGGTCTGGCAGCCCCAGCATTTT
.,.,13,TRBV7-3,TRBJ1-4,CASSFRTGEKLFF,TGTGCCAGCAGCTTCCGGACGGGTGAAAAACTGTTTTTT
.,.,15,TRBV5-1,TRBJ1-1,CASSPQPEGGTEAFF,TGCGCCAGCAGCCCTCAACCGGAGGGAGGCACTGAAGCTTTCTTT
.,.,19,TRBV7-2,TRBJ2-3,CASSFRPSSAGPSTDTQYF,TGTGCCAGCAGCTTTCGCCCCTCGAGCGCGGGACCGAGCACAGATACGCAGTATTTT
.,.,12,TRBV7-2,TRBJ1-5,CASNYGNQPQHF,TGTGCCAGCAACTATGGCAATCAGCCCCAGCATTTT
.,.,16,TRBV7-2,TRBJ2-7,CASSLWRAFGEAEQYF,TGTGCCAGCAGCTTATGGAGGGCGTTCGGGGAGGCCGAGCAGTACTTC
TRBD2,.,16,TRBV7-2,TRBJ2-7,CASSIKPSGSAYEQYF,TGTGCCAGCAGCATTAAACCTAGCGGGAGCGCCTACGAGCAGTACTTC
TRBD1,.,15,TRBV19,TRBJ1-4,CASRGTGLTNEKLFF,TGTGCCAGTAGGGGGACAGGGTTAACTAATGAAAAACTGTTTTTT
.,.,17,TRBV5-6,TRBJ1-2,CASTGRPVPPVFYGYTF,TGTGCCAGCACCGGGAGGCCGGTACCCCCAGTTTTCTATGGCTACACCTTC
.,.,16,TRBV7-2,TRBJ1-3,CASSLVLGADGNTIYF,TGTGCCAGCAGCTTAGTACTGGGGGCGGATGGAAACACCATATATTTT
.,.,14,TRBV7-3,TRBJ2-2,CASSLQVLTGELFF,TGTGCCAGCAGCTTACAGGTCCTAACCGGGGAGCTGTTTTTT
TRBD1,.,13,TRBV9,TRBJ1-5,CASSVTGGQPQHF,TGTGCCAGCAGCGTAACAGGGGGTCAGCCCCAGCATTTT
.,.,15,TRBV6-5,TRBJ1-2,CASSPGGRDYYGYTF,TGTGCCAGCAGTCCCGGAGGGAGGGATTATTATGGCTACACCTTC
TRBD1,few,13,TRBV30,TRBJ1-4,CACPGQVAEKLFF,TGTGCCTGTCCGGGACAGGTGGCTGAAAAACTGTTTTTT
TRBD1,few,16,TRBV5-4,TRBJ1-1,CASSLSRTGGVPEAFF,TGTGCCAGCAGCCTATCTAGGACAGGAGGCGTCCCTGAAGCTTTCTTT
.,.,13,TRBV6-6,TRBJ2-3,CASRSSSTDTQYF,TGTGCCAGCAGGTCCTCTAGCACAGATACGCAGTATTTT
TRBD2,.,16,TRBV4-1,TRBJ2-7,CASSRTSGSTGYEQYF,TGCGCCAGCAGCCGGACTAGCGGGAGCACGGGCTACGAGCAGTACTTC
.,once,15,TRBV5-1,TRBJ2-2,CASSWDPTRPGELFF,TGCGCCAGCAGCTGGGACCCGACTAGACCCGGGGAGCTGTTTTTT
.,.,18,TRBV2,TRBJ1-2,CASSEYGARPGTAVGYTF,TGTGCCAGCAGTGAATATGGGGCCAGGCCGGGCACTGCCGTGGGCTACACCTTC
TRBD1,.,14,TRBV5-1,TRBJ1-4,CASSFGQVDEKLFF,TGCGCCAGCAGCTTTGGACAGGTAGATGAAAAACTGTTTTTT
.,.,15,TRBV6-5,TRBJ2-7,CASSARRAESYEQYF,TGTGCCAGCAGTGCCCGACGCGCCGAATCCTACGAGCAGTACTTC
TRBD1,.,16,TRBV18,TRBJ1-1,CASSLRTGEANTEAFF,TGTGCCAGCTCCCTCCGAACAGGGGAGGCGAACACTGAAGCTTTCTTT
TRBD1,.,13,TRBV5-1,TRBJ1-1,CASRDGTGAEAFF,TGCGCCAGCAGAGACGGGACAGGAGCTGAAGCTTTCTTT